What follows describes a single T cell receptor (beta chain). As yet, its antigen is unknown. This entry is derived from a study of identifying expanded T cells in peripheral blood. Study-wide results and limits: About 1.2 clones differed between technical replicates, versus approximately 16 and 19 over time.

The repertoire was sequenced with immunoSEQ multiplex PCR; TCRdb's copy has only in-frame clones and lacks some. The sample has about 100,000 clones, 80% to 90% seen once. The sequencing sample was made of blood. The TCR sequence derives from a person aged 18 to 75 in good health.

DNA for the CDR3: TGTGCCAGCAGTTTATGGGGTAAACGTTTGGAGACCCAGTACTTC. Translation gives CASSLWGKRLETQYF. The chain combines TRBV27 with TRBJ2-5, with unresolved D. Trimming cost V 1 base and J 5 bases, with 14 bases left between them. The CDR3 length is 15 residues. CDR1 is MNHEY and CDR2 is SMNVEV in the germline V gene (reference sequence).